The clone carrying this T cell receptor (beta chain) was seen many times. No antigen is known for it. A J-beta primer mix and a sample-barcoded 5' primer were used in a second PCR of about 7 to 12 cycles. TCRdb reprocessed the 5' RACE reads via MiXCR and lists one record per CDR3 protein. The sample has 1.5 million to 2 million distinct CDR3 sequences, approximately 30% seen once. The entry originates in a study of blood T cells in healthy people across ages. Study-wide background: There was about one barcoded beta molecule captured by template switching per two T cells. Study observations and caveats: As age increased, TCR beta diversity per million T cells fell in a roughly linear fashion.

Germline CDR1 and CDR2: SQVTM and ANQGSEA. The V gene end was trimmed by 7 bases and the J gene end by 0 bases; junction bases not matched to a gene: 7. There are 14 residues in the CDR3. The sample was blood. The chain combines TRBV29-1 with TRBJ2-3; 7 nucleotides agree with TRBD1. The clonotype originates from a young woman in good health. The CDR3 reads CSERQGISTDTQYF. Written as DNA, the CDR3 is TGCAGCGAACGACAGGGAATAAGCACAGATACGCAGTATTTT.